The 8 T cell receptor beta chains given below trace back to one sample, sequenced in a study of T cell responses to AZD1222 COVID-19 vaccine. Assay used: immunoSEQ multiplex PCR; TCRdb lists only in-frame clones, some missing. The table has about 140,000 clones, about 90% seen once; the top ten hold less than 7%. The specimen comprised peripheral blood, sampled on day 0 of AZD1222 vaccination. Receptors were obtained from an adult in good health.

This rearrangement joins TRBV6-2 or TRBV6-3 to TRBJ2-2; TRBD1 matches 9 bases. This CDR3 region has 15 residues. The germline V gene has CDR1 MNHEY and CDR2 SVGEGT. Trimming at V came to 5 bases and at J to 3 bases, leaving 4 bases not matched to a gene. CDR3 amino acids: CASSRGQGYTGELFF. For the CDR3, the DNA is TGTGCCAGCAGTAGGGGACAGGGTTACACCGGGGAGCTGTTTTTT.

V is TRBV27 and J is TRBJ1-5; D uncertain. The V end lost 8 bases, the J end lost 6 bases, and 23 bases lay between the germline ends. The CDR3 covers 16 residues. Germline assignment: CDR1 MNHEY and CDR2 SMNVEV (reference sequence). CDR3 nucleotides: TGTGCCAGCGCAAAAAGGCACTCTCCGGCGGGTCAGCCCCAGCATTTT. It codes for CASAKRHSPAGQPQHF.

V is TRBV21-1 and J is TRBJ1-1; TRBD1 is the table's D call and was not checked against the DNA. TRBV21-1 is a known pseudogene. There are 17 residues in the CDR3. For the CDR3, the DNA is TGTGCCAGCAGCAATCACCCCAGGGGAGAGGGGAACACTGAAGCTTTCTTT. It specifies CASSNHPRGEGNTEAFF.

The chain joins TRBV7-9 to TRBJ1-6; D gene unclear. This CDR3 is 15 amino acids long. V gave up 5 bases and J gave up 5 bases, with 13 bases separating them. From germline, CDR1 is SEHNR and CDR2 FQNEAQ (reference sequence). Here the CDR3 reads CASSQRWGNNSPLHF. The CDR3 region has the DNA TGTGCCAGCAGCCAACGGTGGGGTAATAATTCACCCCTCCACTTT.

The chain couples TRBV7-2 to TRBJ2-1, with TRBD2 matching over 9 bases. The CDR3 is 15 residues long. V lost 5 bases and J lost 3; bases outside the gene matches: 5. Germline V gene lookup returns CDR1 SGHTA and CDR2 FQGNSA. CDR3 DNA: TGTGCCAGCAGCGAAGGACTAGCGAACTACAATGAGCAGTTCTTC. This translates into CASSEGLANYNEQFF.

The chain employs TRBV4-2 and TRBJ1-2; no firm D call. This CDR3 is 13 amino acids long. The V end was cut by 0 bases, the J end by 11 bases, with 13 bases between. The germline V gene has CDR1 LGHNA and CDR2 YNFKEQ. The DNA for the CDR3 is TGTGCCAGCAGCCAAGAACTCAACTGGAGTTACACCTTC. Translating it yields CASSQELNWSYTF.

V usage is TRBV7-9 and J usage is TRBJ1-3; D gene uncertain. Germline CDR1 and CDR2: SEHNR and FQNEAQ (reference sequence). V lost 5 bases to trimming and J lost 4 bases, with 12 bases between them. The CDR3 contains 14 residues. The CDR3 nucleotides are TGTGCCAGCAGCCACTCCTCACAGGGAAACACCATATATTTT. This translates into CASSHSSQGNTIYF.

The gene calls are TRBV11-2 and TRBJ2-7; D perhaps matches TRBD2 (6 bases). The CDR3 runs to 15 residues. Per germline, CDR1 SGHAT and CDR2 FQNNGV. The germline V and J ends were trimmed by 4 bases and 0 bases, with 13 bases remaining between them. The DNA for the CDR3 is TGTGCCAGCAGCTCGCTAGAGGGAGGCTCCTACGAGCAGTACTTC. It encodes CASSSLEGGSYEQYF.